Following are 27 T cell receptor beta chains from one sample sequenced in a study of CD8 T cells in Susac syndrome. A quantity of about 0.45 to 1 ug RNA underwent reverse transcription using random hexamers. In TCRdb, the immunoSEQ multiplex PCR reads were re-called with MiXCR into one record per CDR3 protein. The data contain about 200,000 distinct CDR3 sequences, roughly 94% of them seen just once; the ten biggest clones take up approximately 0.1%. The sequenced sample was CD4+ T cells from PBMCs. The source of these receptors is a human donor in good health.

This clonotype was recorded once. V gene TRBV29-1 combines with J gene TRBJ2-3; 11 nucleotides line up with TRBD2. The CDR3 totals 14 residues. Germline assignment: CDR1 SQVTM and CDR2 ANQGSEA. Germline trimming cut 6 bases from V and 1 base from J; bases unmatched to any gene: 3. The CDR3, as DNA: TGCAGCGTCGCGACTAGCGGGGGCACAGATACGCAGTATTTT. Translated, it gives CSVATSGGTDTQYF.

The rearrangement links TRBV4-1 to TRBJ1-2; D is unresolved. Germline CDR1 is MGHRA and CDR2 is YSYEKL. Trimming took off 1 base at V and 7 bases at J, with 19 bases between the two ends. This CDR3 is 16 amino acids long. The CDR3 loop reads CASSQGTFRLSTGYTF. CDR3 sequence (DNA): TGCGCCAGCAGCCAAGGAACCTTCCGGCTGAGCACTGGCTACACCTTC.

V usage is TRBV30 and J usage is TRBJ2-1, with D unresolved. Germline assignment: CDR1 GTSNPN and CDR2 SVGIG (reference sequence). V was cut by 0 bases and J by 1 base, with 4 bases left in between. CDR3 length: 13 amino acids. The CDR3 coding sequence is TGTGCCTGGAGTGTAGGGTCCTACAATGAGCAGTTCTTC. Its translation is CAWSVGSYNEQFF.

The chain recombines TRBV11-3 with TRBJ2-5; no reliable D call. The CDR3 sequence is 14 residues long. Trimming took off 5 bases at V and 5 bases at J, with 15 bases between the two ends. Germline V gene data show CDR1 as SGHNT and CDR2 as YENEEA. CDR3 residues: CASSPGPPRETQYF. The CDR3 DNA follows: TGTGCCAGCAGCCCCGGACCCCCAAGGGAGACCCAGTACTTC.

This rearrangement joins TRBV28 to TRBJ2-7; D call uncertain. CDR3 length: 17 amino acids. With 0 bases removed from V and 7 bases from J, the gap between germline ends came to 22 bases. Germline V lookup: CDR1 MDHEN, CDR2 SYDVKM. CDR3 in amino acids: CASSLCIRPACVGEQYF. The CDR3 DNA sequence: TGTGCCAGCAGTTTATGCATAAGGCCAGCCTGTGTGGGGGAGCAGTACTTC.

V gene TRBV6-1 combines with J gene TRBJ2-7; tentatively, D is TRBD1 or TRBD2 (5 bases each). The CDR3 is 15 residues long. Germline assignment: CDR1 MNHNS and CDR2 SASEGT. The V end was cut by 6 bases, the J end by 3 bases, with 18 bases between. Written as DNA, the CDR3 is TGTGCCAGCAGCGGCAGGGCAGACTACGACTACGAGCAGTACGTC. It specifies CASSGRADYDYEQYV.

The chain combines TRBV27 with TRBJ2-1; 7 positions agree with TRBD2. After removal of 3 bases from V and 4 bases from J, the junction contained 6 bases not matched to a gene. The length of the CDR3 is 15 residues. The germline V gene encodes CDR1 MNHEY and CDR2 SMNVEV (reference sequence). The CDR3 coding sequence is TGTGCCAGCAGTTTTAGTGGGAGGGCGTACAATGAGCAGTTCTTC. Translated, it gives CASSFSGRAYNEQFF.

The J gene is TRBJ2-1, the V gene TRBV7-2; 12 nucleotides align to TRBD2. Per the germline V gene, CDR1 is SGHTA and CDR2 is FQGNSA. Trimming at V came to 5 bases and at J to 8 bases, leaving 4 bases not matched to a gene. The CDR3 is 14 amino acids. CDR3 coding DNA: TGTGCCAGCAGCGAAGCTAGCGGGAGGGATGAGCAGTTCTTC. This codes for CASSEASGRDEQFF.

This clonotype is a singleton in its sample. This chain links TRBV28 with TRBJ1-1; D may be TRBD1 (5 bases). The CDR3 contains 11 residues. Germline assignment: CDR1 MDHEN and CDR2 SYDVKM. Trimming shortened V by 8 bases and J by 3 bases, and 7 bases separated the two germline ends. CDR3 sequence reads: CASPGDTEAFF. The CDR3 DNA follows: TGTGCCAGCCCGGGGGACACTGAAGCTTTCTTT.

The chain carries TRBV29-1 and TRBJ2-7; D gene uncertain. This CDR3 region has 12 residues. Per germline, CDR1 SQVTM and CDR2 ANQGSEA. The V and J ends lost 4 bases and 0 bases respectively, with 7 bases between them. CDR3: CSVGGNSYEQYF. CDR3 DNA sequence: TGCAGCGTTGGGGGTAACTCCTACGAGCAGTACTTC.

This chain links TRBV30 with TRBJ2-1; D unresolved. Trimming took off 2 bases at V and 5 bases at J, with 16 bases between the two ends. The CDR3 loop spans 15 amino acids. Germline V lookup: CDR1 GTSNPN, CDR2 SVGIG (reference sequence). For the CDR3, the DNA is TGTGCCTGGAGTCTCCGAGGCCGTGCCAACAATGAGCAGTTCTTC. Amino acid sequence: CAWSLRGRANNEQFF.

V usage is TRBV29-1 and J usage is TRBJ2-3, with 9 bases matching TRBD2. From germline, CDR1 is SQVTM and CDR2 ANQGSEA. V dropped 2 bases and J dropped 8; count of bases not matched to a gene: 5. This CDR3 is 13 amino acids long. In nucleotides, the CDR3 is TGCAGCGTTGAACCGGCGGGAGGGGGTACGCAGTATTTT. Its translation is CSVEPAGGGTQYF.

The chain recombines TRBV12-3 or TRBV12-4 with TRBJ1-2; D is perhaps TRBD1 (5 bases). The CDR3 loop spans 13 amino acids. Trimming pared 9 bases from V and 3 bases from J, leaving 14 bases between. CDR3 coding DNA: TGTGCCAGACTCAGGGTATCAGACTATGGCTACACCTTC. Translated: CARLRVSDYGYTF.

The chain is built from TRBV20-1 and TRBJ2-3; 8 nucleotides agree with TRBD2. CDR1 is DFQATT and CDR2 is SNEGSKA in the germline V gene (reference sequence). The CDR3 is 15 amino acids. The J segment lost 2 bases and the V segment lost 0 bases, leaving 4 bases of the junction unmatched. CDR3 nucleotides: TGCAGTGCTAGAGATTCTAGCGGGCTCACAGATACGCAGTATTTT. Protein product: CSARDSSGLTDTQYF.

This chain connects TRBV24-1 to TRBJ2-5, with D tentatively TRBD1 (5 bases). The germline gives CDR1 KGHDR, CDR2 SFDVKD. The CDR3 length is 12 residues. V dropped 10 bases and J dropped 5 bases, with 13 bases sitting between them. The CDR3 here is CATQGTRETQYF. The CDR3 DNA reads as TGTGCCACGCAGGGAACCCGGGAGACCCAGTACTTC.

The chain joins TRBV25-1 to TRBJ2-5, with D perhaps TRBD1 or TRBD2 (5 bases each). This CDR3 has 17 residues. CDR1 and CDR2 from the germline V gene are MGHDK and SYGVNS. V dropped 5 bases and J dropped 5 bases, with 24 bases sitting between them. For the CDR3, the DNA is TGTGCCAGCAGTTCCTGGGGAGAGGGGCGAGTAGTGGAGACCCAGTACTTC. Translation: CASSSWGEGRVVETQYF.

CDR3 DNA: TGCGCCAGCAGCCGAACCCCGTCGGACAGTACCAATCAGCCCCAGCATTTT. Amino acid sequence: CASSRTPSDSTNQPQHF. This chain joins TRBV5-1 and TRBJ1-5; possibly TRBD1 for D (6 bases). The V end was cut by 4 bases, the J end by 3 bases, with 20 bases between. This CDR3 contains 17 residues. CDR1 and CDR2 (germline): SGHRS, YFSETQ.

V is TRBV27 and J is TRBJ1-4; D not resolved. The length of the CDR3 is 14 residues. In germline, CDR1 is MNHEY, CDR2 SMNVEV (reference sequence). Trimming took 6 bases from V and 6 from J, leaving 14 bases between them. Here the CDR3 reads CASRSSWMDEKLFF. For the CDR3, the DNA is TGTGCCAGCAGGTCGAGTTGGATGGATGAAAAACTGTTTTTT. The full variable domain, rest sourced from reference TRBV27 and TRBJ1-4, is EAQVTQNPRYLITVTGKKLTVTCSQNMNHEYMSWYRQDPGLGLRQIYYSMNVEVTDKGDVPEGYKVSRKEKRNFPLILESPSPNQTSLYFCASRSSWMDEKLFFGSGTQLSVL.

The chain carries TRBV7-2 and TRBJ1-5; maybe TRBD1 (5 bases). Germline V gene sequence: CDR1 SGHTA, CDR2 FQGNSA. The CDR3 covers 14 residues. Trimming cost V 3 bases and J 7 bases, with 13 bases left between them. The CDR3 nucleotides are TGTGCCAGCAGCTTTAGAGGGGTGGGGCAGCCCCAGCATTTT. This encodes CASSFRGVGQPQHF.

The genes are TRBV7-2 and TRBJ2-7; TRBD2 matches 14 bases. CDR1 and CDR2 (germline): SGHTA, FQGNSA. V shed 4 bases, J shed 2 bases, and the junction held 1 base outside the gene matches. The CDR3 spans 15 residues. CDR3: CASSWTSGGTYEQYF. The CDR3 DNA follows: TGTGCCAGCAGCTGGACTAGCGGGGGGACCTACGAGCAGTACTTC.

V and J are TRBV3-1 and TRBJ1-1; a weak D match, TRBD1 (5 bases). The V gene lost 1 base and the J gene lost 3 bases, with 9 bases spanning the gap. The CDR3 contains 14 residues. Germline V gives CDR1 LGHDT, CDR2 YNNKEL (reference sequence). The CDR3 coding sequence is TGTGCCAGCAGCCAAGTCGTGGGGGACACTGAAGCTTTCTTT. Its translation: CASSQVVGDTEAFF.

In DNA, the CDR3 is TGTGCCACCAGTGATGCTAGCGGGACCTACTACAATGAGCAGTTCTTC. Translation: CATSDASGTYYNEQFF. V and J are TRBV24-1 and TRBJ2-1; TRBD2 agrees at 9 bases. The CDR3 totals 16 residues. V dropped 3 bases and J dropped 3; count of bases not matched to a gene: 5. Germline values: CDR1 KGHDR, CDR2 SFDVKD.

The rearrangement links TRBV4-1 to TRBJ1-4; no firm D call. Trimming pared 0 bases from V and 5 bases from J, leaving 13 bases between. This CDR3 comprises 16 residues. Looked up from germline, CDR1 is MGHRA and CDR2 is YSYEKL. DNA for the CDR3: TGCGCCAGCAGCCAAGATCGGGCGGGAGCAAATGAAAAACTGTTTTTT. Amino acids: CASSQDRAGANEKLFF.

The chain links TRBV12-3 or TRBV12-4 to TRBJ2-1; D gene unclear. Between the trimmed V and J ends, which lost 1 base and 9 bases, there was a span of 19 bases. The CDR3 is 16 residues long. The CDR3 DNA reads TGTGCCAGCAGTTTAGGCCCTGGTCCTCTTCGTGGTGAGCAGTTCTTC. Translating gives CASSLGPGPLRGEQFF.

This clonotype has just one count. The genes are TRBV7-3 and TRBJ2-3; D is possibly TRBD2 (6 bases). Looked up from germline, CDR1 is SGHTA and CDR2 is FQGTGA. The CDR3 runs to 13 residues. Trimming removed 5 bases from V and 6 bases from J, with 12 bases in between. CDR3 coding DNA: TGTGCCAGCAGCCCACGAGGAGGGGATACGCAGTATTTT. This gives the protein CASSPRGGDTQYF.

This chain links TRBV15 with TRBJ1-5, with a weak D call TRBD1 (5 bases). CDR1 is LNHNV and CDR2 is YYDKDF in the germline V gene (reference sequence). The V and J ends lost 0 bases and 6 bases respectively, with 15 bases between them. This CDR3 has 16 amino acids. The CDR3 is CATSREPGGAGQPQHF. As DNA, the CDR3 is TGTGCCACCAGCAGAGAACCTGGAGGGGCCGGTCAGCCCCAGCATTTT.

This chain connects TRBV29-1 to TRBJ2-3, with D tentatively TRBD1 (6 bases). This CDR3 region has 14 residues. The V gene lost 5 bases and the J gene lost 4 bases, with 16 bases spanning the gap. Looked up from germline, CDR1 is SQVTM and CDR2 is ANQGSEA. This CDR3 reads CSVSRGSGPDTQYF. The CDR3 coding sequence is TGCAGCGTTTCCAGGGGAAGTGGCCCAGATACGCAGTATTTT.